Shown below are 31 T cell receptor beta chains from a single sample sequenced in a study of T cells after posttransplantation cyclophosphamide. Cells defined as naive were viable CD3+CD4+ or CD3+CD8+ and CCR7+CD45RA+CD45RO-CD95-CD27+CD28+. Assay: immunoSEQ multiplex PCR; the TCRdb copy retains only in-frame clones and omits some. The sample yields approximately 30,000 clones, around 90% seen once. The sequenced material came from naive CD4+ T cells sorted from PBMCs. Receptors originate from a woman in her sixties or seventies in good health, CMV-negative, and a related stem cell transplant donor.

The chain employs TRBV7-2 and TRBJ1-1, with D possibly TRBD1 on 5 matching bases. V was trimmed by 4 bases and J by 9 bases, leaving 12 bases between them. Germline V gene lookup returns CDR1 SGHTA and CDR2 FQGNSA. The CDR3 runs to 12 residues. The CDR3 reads CASSSPAGQAFF. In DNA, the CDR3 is TGTGCCAGCAGCTCCCCCGCGGGGCAAGCTTTCTTT.

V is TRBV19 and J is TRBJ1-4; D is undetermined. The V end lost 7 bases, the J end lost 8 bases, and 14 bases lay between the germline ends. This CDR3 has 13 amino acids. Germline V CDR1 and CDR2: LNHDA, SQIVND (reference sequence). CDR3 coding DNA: TGTGCCAGTAAGCGCGGCGAGGGCGAAAAACTGTTTTTT. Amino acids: CASKRGEGEKLFF.

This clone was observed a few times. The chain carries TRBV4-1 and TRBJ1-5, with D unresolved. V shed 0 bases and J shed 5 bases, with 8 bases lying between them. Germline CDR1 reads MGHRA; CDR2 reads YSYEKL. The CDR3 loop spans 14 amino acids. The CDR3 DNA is TGCGCCAGCAGCCAAGATTCGAGGGATCAGCCCCAGCATTTT. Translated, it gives CASSQDSRDQPQHF.

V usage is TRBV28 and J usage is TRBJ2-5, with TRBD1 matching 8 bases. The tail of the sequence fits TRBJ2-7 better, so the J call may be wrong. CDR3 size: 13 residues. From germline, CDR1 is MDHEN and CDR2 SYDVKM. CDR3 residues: CASTYGTGDEQYF. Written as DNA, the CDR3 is TGTGCCAGCACCTATGGGACAGGAGACGAGCAGTACTTC.

The CDR3 reads CASSLDGSYNEQFF. The CDR3 coding sequence is TGCGCCAGCAGCTTGGACGGGTCCTACAATGAGCAGTTCTTC. The J gene is TRBJ2-1, the V gene TRBV5-1; the D is unclear. V lost 0 bases, J lost 1 base, and 5 bases lay in between. Germline loops: CDR1 SGHRS, CDR2 YFSETQ. This CDR3 is 14 amino acids long.

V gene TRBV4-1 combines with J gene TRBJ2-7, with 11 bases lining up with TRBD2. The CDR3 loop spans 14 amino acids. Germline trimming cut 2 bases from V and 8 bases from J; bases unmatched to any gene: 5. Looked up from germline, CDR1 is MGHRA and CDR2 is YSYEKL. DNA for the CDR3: TGCGCCAGCAGCCAAACGGGACTAGCGGAAAAGCAGTACTTC. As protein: CASSQTGLAEKQYF.

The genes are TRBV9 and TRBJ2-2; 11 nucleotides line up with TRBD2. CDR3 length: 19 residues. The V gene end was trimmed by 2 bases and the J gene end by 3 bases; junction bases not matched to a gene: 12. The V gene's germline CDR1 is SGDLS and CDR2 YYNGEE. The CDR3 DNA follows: TGTGCCAGCAGCGTCGGACCAATCACTAGCGGGAGCGACACCGGGGAGCTGTTTTTT. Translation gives CASSVGPITSGSDTGELFF.

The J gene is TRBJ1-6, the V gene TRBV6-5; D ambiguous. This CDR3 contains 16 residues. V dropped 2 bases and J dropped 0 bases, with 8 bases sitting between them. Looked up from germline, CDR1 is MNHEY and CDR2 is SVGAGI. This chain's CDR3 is CASSYGQSSYNSPLHF. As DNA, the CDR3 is TGTGCCAGCAGTTACGGGCAGAGCTCCTATAATTCACCCCTCCACTTT.

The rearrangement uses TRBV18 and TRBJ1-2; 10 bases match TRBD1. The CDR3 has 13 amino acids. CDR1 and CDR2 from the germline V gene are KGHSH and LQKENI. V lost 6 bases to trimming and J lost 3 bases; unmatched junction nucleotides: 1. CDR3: CASSGTGDYGYTF. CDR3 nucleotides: TGTGCCAGCTCGGGGACAGGGGACTATGGCTACACCTTC.

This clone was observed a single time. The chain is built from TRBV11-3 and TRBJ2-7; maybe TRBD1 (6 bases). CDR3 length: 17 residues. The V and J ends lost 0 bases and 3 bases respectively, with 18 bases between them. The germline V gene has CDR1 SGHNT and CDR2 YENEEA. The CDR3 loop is CASSLDTGSSSVYEQYF. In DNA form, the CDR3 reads TGTGCCAGCAGCTTAGATACAGGGAGTTCTTCTGTCTACGAGCAGTACTTC.

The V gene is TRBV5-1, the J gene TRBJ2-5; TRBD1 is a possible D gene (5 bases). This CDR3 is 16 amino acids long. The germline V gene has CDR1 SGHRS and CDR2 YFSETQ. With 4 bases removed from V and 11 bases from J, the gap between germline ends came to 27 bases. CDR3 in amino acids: CASSPAGEQVLLEQYF. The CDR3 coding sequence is TGCGCCAGCAGCCCGGCCGGTGAACAGGTCCTCCTGGAGCAGTACTTC.

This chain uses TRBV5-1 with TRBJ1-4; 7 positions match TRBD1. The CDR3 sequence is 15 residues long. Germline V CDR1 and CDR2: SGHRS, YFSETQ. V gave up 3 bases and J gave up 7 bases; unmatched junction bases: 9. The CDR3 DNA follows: TGCGCCAGCAGCTCTCAAACAGGGGATGCTGAAAAACTGTTTTTT. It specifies CASSSQTGDAEKLFF.

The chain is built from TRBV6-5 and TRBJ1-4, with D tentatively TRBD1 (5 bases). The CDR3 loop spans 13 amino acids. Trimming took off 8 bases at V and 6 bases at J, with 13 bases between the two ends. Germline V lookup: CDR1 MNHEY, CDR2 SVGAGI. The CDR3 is CASWRVGDEKLFF. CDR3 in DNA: TGTGCCAGCTGGAGGGTAGGGGATGAAAAACTGTTTTTT.

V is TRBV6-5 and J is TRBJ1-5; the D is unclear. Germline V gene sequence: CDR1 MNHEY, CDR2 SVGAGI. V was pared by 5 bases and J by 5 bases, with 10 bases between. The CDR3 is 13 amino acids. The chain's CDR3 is CASSEAPDQPQHF. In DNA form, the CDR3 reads TGTGCCAGCAGTGAAGCGCCCGATCAGCCCCAGCATTTT.

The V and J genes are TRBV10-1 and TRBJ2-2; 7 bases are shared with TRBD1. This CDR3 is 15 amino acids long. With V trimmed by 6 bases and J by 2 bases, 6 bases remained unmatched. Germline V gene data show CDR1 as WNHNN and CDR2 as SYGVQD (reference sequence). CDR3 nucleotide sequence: TGCGCCAGCAGCCCGAGACAGGGCAACACCGGGGAGCTGTTTTTT. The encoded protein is CASSPRQGNTGELFF.

This CDR3 reads CSVALGQGINYGYTF. Here the CDR3 DNA reads TGCAGCGTGGCCCTGGGACAGGGGATAAACTATGGCTACACCTTC. The rearrangement uses TRBV29-1 and TRBJ1-2; the match to TRBD1 covers 10 bases. Germline V gene data show CDR1 as SQVTM and CDR2 as ANQGSEA. The CDR3 sequence is 15 residues long. J gave up 2 bases and V 6 bases, and 9 bases lay outside the gene matches.

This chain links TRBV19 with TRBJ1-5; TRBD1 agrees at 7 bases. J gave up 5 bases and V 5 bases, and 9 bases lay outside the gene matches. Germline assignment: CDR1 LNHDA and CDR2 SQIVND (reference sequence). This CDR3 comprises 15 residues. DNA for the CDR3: TGTGCCAGTAGTGGTGCCCACAGGGGAGATCAGCCCCAGCATTTT. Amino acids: CASSGAHRGDQPQHF.

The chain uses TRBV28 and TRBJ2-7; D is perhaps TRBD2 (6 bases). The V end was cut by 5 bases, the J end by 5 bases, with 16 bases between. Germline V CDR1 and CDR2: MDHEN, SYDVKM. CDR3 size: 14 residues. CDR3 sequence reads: CASSPRGGLDEQYF. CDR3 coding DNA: TGTGCCAGCAGTCCCCGCGGAGGGCTGGACGAGCAGTACTTC.

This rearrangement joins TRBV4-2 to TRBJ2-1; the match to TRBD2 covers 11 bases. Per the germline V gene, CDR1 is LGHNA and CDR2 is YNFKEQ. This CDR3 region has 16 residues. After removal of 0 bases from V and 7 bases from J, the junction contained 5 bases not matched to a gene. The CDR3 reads CASSQEGASGRNEQFF. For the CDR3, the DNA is TGTGCCAGCAGCCAAGAGGGGGCTAGCGGGAGGAATGAGCAGTTCTTC.

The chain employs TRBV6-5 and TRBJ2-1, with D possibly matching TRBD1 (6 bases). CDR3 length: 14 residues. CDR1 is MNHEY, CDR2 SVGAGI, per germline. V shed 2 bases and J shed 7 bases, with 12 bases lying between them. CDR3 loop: CASSYRGTGNEQFF. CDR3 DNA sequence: TGTGCCAGCAGTTACAGGGGGACGGGAAATGAGCAGTTCTTC.

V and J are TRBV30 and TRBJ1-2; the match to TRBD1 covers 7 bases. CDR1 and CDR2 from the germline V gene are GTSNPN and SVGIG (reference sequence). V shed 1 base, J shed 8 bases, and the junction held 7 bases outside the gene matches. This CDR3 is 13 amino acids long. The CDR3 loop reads CAWSGAQGRGYTF. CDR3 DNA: TGTGCCTGGAGTGGGGCACAGGGGAGAGGCTACACCTTC.

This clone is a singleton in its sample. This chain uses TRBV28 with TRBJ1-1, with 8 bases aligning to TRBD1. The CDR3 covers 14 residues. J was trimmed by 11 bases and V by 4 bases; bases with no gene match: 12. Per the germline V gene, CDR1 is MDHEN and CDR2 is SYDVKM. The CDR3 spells CASSWTGRSGGAFF. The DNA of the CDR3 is TGTGCCAGCAGTTGGACAGGGCGATCGGGTGGCGCTTTCTTT.

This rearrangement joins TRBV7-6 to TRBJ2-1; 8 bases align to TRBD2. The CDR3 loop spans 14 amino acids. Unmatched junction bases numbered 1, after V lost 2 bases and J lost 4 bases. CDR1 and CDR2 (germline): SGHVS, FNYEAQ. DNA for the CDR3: TGTGCCAGCAGCTTAACTAGCGGATACAATGAGCAGTTCTTC. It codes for CASSLTSGYNEQFF.

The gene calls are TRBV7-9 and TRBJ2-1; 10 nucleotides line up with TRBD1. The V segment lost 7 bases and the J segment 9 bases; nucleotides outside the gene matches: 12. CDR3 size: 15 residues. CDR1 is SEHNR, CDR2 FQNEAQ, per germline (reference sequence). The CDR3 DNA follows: TGTGCCAGCATCCAAGCCTGGACAGGGGGGAGTGAGCAGTTCTTC. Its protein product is CASIQAWTGGSEQFF.

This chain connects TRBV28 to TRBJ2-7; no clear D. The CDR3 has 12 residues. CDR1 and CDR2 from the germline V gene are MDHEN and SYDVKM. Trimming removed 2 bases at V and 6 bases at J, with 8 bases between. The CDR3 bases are TGTGCCAGCAGTTTAAGCAGGCGCGAGCAGTACTTC. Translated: CASSLSRREQYF.

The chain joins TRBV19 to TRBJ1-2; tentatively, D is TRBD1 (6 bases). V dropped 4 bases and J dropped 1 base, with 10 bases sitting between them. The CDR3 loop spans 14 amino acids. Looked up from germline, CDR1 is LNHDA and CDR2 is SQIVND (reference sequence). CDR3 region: CASSTGQLNYGYTF. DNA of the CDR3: TGTGCCAGTAGTACCGGACAGCTTAACTATGGCTACACCTTC.

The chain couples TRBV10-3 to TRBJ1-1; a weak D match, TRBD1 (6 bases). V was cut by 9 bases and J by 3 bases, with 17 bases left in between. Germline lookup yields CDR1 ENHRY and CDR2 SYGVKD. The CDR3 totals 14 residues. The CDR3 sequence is CAINLQGRDTEAFF. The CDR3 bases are TGTGCCATTAACCTACAGGGTAGGGACACTGAAGCTTTCTTT.

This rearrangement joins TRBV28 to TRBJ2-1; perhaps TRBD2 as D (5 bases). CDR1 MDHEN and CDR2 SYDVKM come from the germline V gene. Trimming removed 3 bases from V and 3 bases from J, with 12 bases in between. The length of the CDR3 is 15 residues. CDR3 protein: CASSFATTDYNEQFF. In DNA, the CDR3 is TGTGCCAGCAGTTTCGCGACTACCGACTACAATGAGCAGTTCTTC.

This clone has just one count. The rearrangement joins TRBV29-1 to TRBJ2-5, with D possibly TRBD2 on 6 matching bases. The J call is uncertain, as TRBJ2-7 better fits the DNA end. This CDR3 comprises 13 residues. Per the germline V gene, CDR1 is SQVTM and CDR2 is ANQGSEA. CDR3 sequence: CSAYGGARYEQYF. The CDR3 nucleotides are TGCAGCGCTTACGGAGGGGCCCGCTACGAGCAGTACTTC.

CDR3 nucleotide sequence: TGTGCTTCAGGCCTTAAGGTCTCTGGGGCCAACGTCCTGACTTTC. Its translation is CASGLKVSGANVLTF. This rearrangement joins TRBV7-6 to TRBJ2-6, with D uncertain. The CDR3 runs 15 residues. Germline CDR1 reads SGHVS; CDR2 reads FNYEAQ.

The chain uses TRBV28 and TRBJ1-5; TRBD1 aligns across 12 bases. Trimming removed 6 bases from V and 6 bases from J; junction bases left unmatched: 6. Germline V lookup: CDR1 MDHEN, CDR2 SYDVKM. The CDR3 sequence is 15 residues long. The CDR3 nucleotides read TGTGCCAGCAGGGGACAGGGGGCGGGGAGTCAGCCCCAGCATTTT. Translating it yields CASRGQGAGSQPQHF.